The source of this T cell receptor beta chain is a study of blood T cell repertoires in COVID-19 (dated by TCRdb to 2020 to 2021). With regard to the full study: The collaborator samples originated in the United States, Italy and Spain and spanned the acute and convalescent phases of COVID-19. The prospective study material was composed of cDNA or gDNA derived from T cells, B-cell-depleted T cells, or PBMCs. Deeply sampled blood TCRbeta repertoires from subjects exposed to, actively infected with, or recovered from COVID-19 were included in the dataset. The repertoires were made available in a free public database intended to serve as a resource for research on the immune response to SARS-CoV-2. The samples were drawn from two sources: the first 160 participants of the ongoing ImmuneRACE study, and 1,000 to 1,500 subjects contributed by 6 global collaborators. The sample metadata nearly always contained a de-identified subject ID, COVID-19 status, age in years and sex. Where available, HLA class I and class II types were obtained from metadata supplied by the sample provider rather than from assay-based typing.

Summary of the overall study and its limitations: Clinical and demographic metadata were provided uncurated, with the amount varying by source and participant.

Each collaborating institution followed its own protocols to collect whole blood in K2EDTA tubes. For TCRbeta analysis, collaborators shipped samples in one of three forms: frozen whole blood, isolated PBMCs, or DNA extracted from either of those sample types. The immunoSEQ Assay, a bias-controlled multiplex PCR, was used to amplify TCRbeta CDR3 regions from genomic DNA. In the original analysis: The number of nucleated cells in each sample was estimated from the amplification of reference gene primers within the assay. To quantify the absolute abundance of each unique TCRbeta CDR3 rearrangement, sequence reads were collapsed and filtered. For each sample, productive Simpson clonality was calculated by taking the square root of Simpson's diversity index across productive rearrangements. Held by TCRdb, this immuneACCESS table contains in-frame sequences only and omits some clones. Under half of the omission traces to an unresolved V gene where checked; the cause of the rest is unknown. The DNA was the basis for D and trimming; V, J and clone size are from that table. The sample contains approximately 98,000 clones, over 80% of them found a single time. Approximately 4% of the sample comes from the top ten.

Concerning this clone: The antigen this receptor binds is unknown. Per-nucleotide qualities are absent, and no much larger clonotype sits a single base away.

The clonotype comes from a woman in her 70s with acute or convalescent COVID-19. Sample: peripheral blood.

The DNA sequence is as follows: TGTGCCAGTAGTTCCCTCAGGGACACCGGGGAGCTGTTTTTT. Translated, this gives CASSSLRDTGELFF. The chain links TRBV19 with TRBJ2-2; D gene: possibly TRBD1, on 5 matching bases. The germline V gene encodes CDR1 LNHDA and CDR2 SQIVND (reference sequence). The CDR3, cysteine through phenylalanine, is 14 amino acids long. Solely the CDR3 DNA is kept, with 42 bases framed from the first base. V is clipped by 5 bases and J by 3 bases, and the sequence between their germline boundaries is 10 bases long. The variable domain in full, with residues beyond the CDR3 obtained from the reference TRBV19 and TRBJ2-2 genes, is DGGITQSPKYLFRKEGQNVTLSCEQNLNHDAMYWYRQDPGQGLRLIYYSQIVNDFQKGDIAEGYSVSREKKESFPLTVTSAQKNPTAFYLCASSSLRDTGELFFGEGSRLTVL.